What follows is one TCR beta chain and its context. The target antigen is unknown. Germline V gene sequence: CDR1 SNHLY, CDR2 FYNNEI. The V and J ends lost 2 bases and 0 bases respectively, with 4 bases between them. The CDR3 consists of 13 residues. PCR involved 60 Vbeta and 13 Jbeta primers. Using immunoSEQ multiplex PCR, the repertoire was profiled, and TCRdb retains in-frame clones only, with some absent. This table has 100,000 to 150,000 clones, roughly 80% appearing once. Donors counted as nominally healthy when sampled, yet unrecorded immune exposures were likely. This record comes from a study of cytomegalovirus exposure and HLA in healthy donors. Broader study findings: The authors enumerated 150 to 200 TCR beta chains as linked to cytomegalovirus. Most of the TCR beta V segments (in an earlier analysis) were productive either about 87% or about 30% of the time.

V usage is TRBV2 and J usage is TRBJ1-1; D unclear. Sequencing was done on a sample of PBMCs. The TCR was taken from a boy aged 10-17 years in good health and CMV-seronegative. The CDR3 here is CASSEPMNTEAFF. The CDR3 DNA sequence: TGTGCCAGCAGTGAACCCATGAACACTGAAGCTTTCTTT.